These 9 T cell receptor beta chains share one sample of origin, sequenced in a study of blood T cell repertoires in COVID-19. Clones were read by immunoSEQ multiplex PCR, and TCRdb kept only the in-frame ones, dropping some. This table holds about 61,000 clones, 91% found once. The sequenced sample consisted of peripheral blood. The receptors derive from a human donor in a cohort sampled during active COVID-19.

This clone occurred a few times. In DNA, the CDR3 is TGTGCCTGGAGGGGACTAGCGGGCGTATCCTACAATGAGCAGTTCTTC. Protein sequence: CAWRGLAGVSYNEQFF. This chain joins TRBV30 and TRBJ2-1; 12 bases line up with TRBD2. This CDR3 comprises 16 residues. The ends lost 3 bases at V and 1 base at J; junction bases unmatched: 4. Germline V gives CDR1 GTSNPN, CDR2 SVGIG (reference sequence). The whole variable domain, filled in from reference TRBV30 and TRBJ2-1, reads SQTIHQWPATLVQPVGSPLSLECTVEGTSNPNLYWYRQAAGRGLQLLFYSVGIGQISSEVPQNLSASRPQDRQFILSSKKLLLSDSGFYLCAWRGLAGVSYNEQFFGPGTRLTVL.

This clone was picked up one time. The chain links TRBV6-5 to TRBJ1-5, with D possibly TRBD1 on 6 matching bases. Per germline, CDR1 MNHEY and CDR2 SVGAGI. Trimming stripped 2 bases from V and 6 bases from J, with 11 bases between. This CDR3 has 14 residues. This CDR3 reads CASSYEQGIQPQHF. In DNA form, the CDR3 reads TGTGCCAGCAGTTACGAGCAGGGGATTCAGCCCCAGCATTTT.

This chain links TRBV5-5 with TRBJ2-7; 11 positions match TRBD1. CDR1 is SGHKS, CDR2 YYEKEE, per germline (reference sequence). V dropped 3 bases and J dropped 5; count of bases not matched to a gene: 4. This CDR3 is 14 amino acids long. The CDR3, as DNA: TGTGCCAGCAGCTCCGGACAGGGGGCTGACGAGCAGTACTTC. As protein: CASSSGQGADEQYF.

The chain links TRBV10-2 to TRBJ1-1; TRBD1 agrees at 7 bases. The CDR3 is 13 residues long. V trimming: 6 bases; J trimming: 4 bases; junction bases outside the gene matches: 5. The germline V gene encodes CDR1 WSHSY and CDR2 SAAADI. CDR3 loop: CASRQGVVTEAFF. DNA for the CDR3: TGCGCCAGCAGGCAGGGGGTTGTCACTGAAGCTTTCTTT.

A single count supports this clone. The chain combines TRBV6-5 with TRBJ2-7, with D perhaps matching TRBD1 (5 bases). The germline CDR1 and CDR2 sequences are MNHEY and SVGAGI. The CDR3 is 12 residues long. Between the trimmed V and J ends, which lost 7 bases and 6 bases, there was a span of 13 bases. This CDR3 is CASTNFQGEQYF. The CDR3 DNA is TGTGCCAGCACGAATTTTCAGGGCGAGCAGTACTTC.

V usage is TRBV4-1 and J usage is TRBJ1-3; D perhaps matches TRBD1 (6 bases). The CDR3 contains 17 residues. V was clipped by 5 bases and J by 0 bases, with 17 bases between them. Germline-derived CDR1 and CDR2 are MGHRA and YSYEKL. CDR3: CASSEDSQRYSGNTIYF. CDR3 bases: TGCGCCAGCAGCGAGGACAGCCAGCGTTACTCTGGAAACACCATATATTTT.

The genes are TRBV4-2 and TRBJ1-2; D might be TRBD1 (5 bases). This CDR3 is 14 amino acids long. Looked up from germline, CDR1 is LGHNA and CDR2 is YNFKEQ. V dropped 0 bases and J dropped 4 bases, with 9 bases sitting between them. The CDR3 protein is CASSQEGEGYGYTF. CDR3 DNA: TGTGCCAGCAGCCAAGAAGGGGAGGGCTATGGCTACACCTTC.

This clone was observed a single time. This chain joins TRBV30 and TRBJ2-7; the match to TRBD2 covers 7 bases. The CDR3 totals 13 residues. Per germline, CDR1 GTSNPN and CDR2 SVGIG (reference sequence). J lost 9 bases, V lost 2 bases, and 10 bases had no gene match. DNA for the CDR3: TGTGCCTGGAGTCCAGGGACTAATCTGGTGCAGTACTTC. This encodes CAWSPGTNLVQYF. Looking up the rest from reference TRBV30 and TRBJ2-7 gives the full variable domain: SQTIHQWPATLVQPVGSPLSLECTVEGTSNPNLYWYRQAAGRGLQLLFYSVGIGQISSEVPQNLSASRPQDRQFILSSKKLLLSDSGFYLCAWSPGTNLVQYFGPGTRLTVT.

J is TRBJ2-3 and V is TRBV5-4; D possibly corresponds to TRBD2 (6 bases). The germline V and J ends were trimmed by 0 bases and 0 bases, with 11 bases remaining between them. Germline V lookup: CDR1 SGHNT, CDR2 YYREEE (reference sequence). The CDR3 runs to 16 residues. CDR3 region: CASSLDAGKSTDTQYF. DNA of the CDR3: TGTGCCAGCAGCTTGGACGCGGGGAAAAGCACAGATACGCAGTATTTT.